The clone carrying this TCR beta chain came up many times. The antigen is undetermined. Cells stained for CD3, CD4, CD8, CD45RA, CD27 and viability were sorted into four CD45RA/CD27 subsets. Both TRBC1 and TRBC2 were covered by a beta constant-region primer of two equimolar oligonucleotides. Ligated cDNA was amplified by four rounds of PCR with nested alpha and beta constant-region primers and SP2. TCRdb reprocessed the UMI-ligation and nested PCR reads with MiXCR, giving one entry per CDR3 protein. The sample yields 140,000 to 150,000 distinct CDR3 sequences, over 15% seen once. V trimming: 5 bases; J trimming: 8 bases; junction bases outside the gene matches: 9. The CDR3 runs to 15 residues. The germline V gene encodes CDR1 SGHVS and CDR2 FNYEAQ. The data stem from a study of naive and memory T cell subsets. Notes on the study in general: Over 95% of naive TCR sequences appeared only once after error correction, unlike memory subsets. Gini index rose across naive, CM, EM and EMRA in CD4 and CD8.

Sequencing was done on a sample of naive CD4+ T cells from blood. The clonotype originates from a human donor in good health. This chain connects TRBV7-6 to TRBJ2-1; TRBD2 matches at 10 bases. The CDR3 DNA reads TGTGCCAGCAGCCTCGCTAGCGGGAGCAGGGATGAGCAGTTCTTC. As protein: CASSLASGSRDEQFF.